Here is one T cell receptor beta chain with its context. This record comes from a study of blood T cell repertoires in COVID-19. V gave up 6 bases and J gave up 1 base, with 17 bases separating them. From germline, CDR1 is SGHNT and CDR2 YYREEE (reference sequence). This CDR3 is 15 amino acids long. TCRdb keeps only in-frame clones here, not all; method: immunoSEQ multiplex PCR. The top ten clones hold about 6% of a sample with about 270,000 clones, 86% of them seen once. This receptor was identified in an elderly woman with COVID-19, enrolled during active disease. Sequencing was performed on peripheral blood. The rearrangement links TRBV5-4 to TRBJ2-7, with D perhaps matching TRBD1 (7 bases). The DNA for the CDR3 is TGTGCCAGCACCCTTGGGGGGACAGAATCCTACGAGCAGTACTTC. Translation: CASTLGGTESYEQYF. The whole variable domain, remainder taken from reference TRBV5-4 and TRBJ2-7, is ETGVTQSPTHLIKTRGQQVTLRCSSQSGHNTVSWYQQALGQGPQFIFQYYREEENGRGNFPPRFSGLQFPNYSSELNVNALELDDSALYLCASTLGGTESYEQYFGPGTRLTVT.